This TCR beta chain is drawn from a study of CD8 T cells in ankylosing spondylitis. Points from the study as a whole: In ankylosing spondylitis blood, a motif of roughly 8 highly homologous TCR beta variants appeared characteristic. Certain motif variants had earlier been reported in reactive arthritis synovial fluid and blood. Disease-linked clones were found to be CD8+ and relatively rare in peripheral blood.

CDR3 length: 13 amino acids. V was cut by 3 bases and J by 5 bases, with 8 bases left in between. TCRdb itself ran the 5' RACE reads through MiXCR, one entry per CDR3 protein. This sample carries about 39,000 distinct CDR3 sequences, 10% of them seen once, and the ten largest clones take more than 15%. This clonotype occurred many times. The antigen is undetermined. The receptor was derived from a male donor with ankylosing spondylitis or in good health (not recorded which). The sample taken for sequencing was blood, either unsorted or a sorted T cell fraction (not recorded which). The genes are TRBV12-3 or TRBV12-4 and TRBJ2-1; D remains ambiguous. The DNA of the CDR3 is TGTGCCAGCAGTTTGCTGGGTCACAATGAGCAGTTCTTC. Its protein product is CASSLLGHNEQFF.